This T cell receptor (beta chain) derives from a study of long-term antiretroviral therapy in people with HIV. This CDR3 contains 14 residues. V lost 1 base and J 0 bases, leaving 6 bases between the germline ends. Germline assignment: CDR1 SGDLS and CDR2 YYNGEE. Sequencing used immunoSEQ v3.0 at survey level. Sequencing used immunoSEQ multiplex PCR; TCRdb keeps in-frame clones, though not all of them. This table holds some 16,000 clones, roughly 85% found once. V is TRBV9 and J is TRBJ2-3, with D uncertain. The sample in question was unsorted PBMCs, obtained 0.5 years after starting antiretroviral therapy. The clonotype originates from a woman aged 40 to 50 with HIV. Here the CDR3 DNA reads TGTGCCAGCAGCGTATATGCTAGCACAGATACGCAGTATTTT. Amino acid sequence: CASSVYASTDTQYF.